This TCR beta chain comes out of a study of vaccination effects on CD4 cells after COVID-19 (dated by TCRdb to 2021 to 2024). For context, the study as a whole: In the ViraFEST assay, PBMC were stimulated with viral peptide pools, and antigen-specific CD4+ T cell clonotypes were then identified by expansion using TCR sequencing. The Oncomine TCR Beta short-read assay on an Illumina iSeq 100 was used to sequence cultures from other donors in the study. SARS-CoV-2 spike-specific CD4+ TCR repertoires from before and after mRNA vaccination were compared in COVID-19 convalescent patients and in infection-naive vaccine recipients. The full study included 9 to 10 COVID-19 convalescent patients and several SARS-CoV-2-naive healthy vaccine recipients. Across the study, the median time from the second dose to post-vaccine sampling was 72 days (range 14 to 241). Each well held around 2 million PBMC cultured in IMDM containing roughly 4.9% human AB serum, 8 to 10 IU/ml IL-2 and gentamicin, along with roughly 10 ug/ml peptides.

This clone was counted only a few times. There is no known antigen for this receptor. Nothing much larger sits one base from this clone, and base qualities are not available. After around 11 days of culture, CD4+ T cells were isolated with the EasySep CD4+ T cell isolation kit. Each participant got two doses of an mRNA SARS-CoV-2 vaccine, either BNT162b2 or mRNA-1273. The absence of prior SARS-CoV-2 infection in healthy vaccine recipients was confirmed by negative nucleocapsid antibodies before and after vaccination. On days 3 and 7, half of the culture medium was replaced with fresh IL-2-containing medium. Unless otherwise noted, each peptide stimulation condition was cultured in triplicate wells. Using Ficoll-Paque Plus gradient centrifugation, PBMC were separated from whole blood and then either used fresh or cryopreserved at -140C. Genomic DNA was extracted from cultured CD4+ T cells with the QIAamp micro DNA kit.

Library method: the immunoSEQ multiplex PCR assay. TCR beta CDR3 sequencing was performed on DNA from the cultured, isolated CD4+ T cells. The authors' analysis ran thus. Non-productive TCR sequences were removed and reads were trimmed to the CDR3 region, keeping CDR3s of at least 7 amino acids. Antigen-specific clonotypes were identified using the MANAFEST web app by comparison of expansion in peptide wells against reference cultures. Positive clones required FDR<0.05 expansion versus reference and all other wells, odds ratio above 5, and frequency above 0.1% in two replicate wells. A clonotype was called cross-reactive if it was significantly expanded both in SARS-CoV-2 spike wells and in at least one common cold coronavirus spike condition. Levenshtein distance calculated with the stringdist R package was used to assess CDR3 similarity, and unrooted trees were constructed with ape in R 3.6.1. The clones in this table, taken by TCRdb from immuneACCESS, are in-frame only. Not every clone is retained; where verified, under half of the shortfall comes from an unresolved V gene, and the cause of the rest is unknown. That table gives V, J and clone size, and the DNA gave D and trimming. The sample has about 71,000 clones on record, around 85% of them singletons. Together, the top ten hold about 2.5% of the sample.

Summary of the overall study and its limitations: Marked clonal contraction was observed in both infection-induced and vaccine-induced clones at late post-vaccination timepoints, consistent with waning T cell responses. The study was limited by a small number of convalescent patients, and early post-infection timepoints were lacking. Among healthy vaccine recipients, nearly all vaccine-induced clones were SARS-CoV-2 mono-reactive, and only 1 of 255 was cross-reactive with common cold coronaviruses.

V is pared back by 5 bases and J by 6 bases, with 13 bases lying between the germline termini. The germline V gene (reference sequence) provides CDR1 LNHDA and CDR2 SQIVND. From its cysteine to its phenylalanine, the CDR3 spans 14 amino acids. Just CDR3 DNA is preserved here, 42 bases in frame from base 1. The sequencing here drew on CD4+ T cells from PBMCs cultured without peptide, taken after COVID-19 vaccination. This receptor was taken from a human donor who received a COVID-19 vaccine. The chain uses TRBV19 and TRBJ2-2; TRBD1 might be the D gene, on 6 matching bases. The CDR3 loop reads CASSSTGLAGELFF. The DNA is as follows: TGTGCCAGTAGTTCCACAGGGTTAGCCGGGGAGCTGTTTTTT.